Shown below are 14 T cell receptor beta chains from a single sample sequenced in a study of T and B cells in COVID-19 patients. Multiplex PCR with BIOMED2 TRB-A/B primer pools amplified TRB rearrangements. TCRdb redid the calling of the multiplex PCR reads with MiXCR, one entry per CDR3 protein. The sample shows approximately 15,000 distinct CDR3 sequences, about 26% of them seen only once. Each TRB amplification used about 220-500 ng of genomic DNA from blood. Sequenced: blood. The receptors stem from a human donor who had recovered from COVID-19.

By share, this clonotype ranks as medium-sized. The V call is TRBV7-6, the J call TRBJ2-7; the D call may be TRBD1 or TRBD2 (5 bases each). The CDR3 spans 14 residues. Germline CDR1 and CDR2: SGHVS and FNYEAQ. V gave up 4 bases and J gave up 1 base, with 11 bases separating them. Here the CDR3 DNA reads TGTGCCAGCAGCTCACTGGGACCTTCCTACGAGCAGTACTTC. Its translation is CASSSLGPSYEQYF.

The V and J genes are TRBV5-4 and TRBJ1-3; unclear D gene. Germline CDR1 and CDR2: SGHNT and YYREEE (reference sequence). The CDR3 runs 15 residues. The ends were cut back, 0 bases at V and 0 bases at J, with 7 bases in the middle. This chain's CDR3 is CASSLVGNSGNTIYF. The CDR3 nucleotides read TGTGCCAGCAGCTTGGTCGGCAACTCTGGAAACACCATATATTTT.

This chain joins TRBV10-3 and TRBJ1-2; tentatively, D is TRBD1 (6 bases). V was clipped by 5 bases and J by 6 bases, with 16 bases between them. This CDR3 contains 14 residues. Germline V gene sequence: CDR1 ENHRY, CDR2 SYGVKD. The DNA of the CDR3 is TGTGCCATCAGTCGACAGGCAGAAAGGAATGGCTACACCTTC. It translates to CAISRQAERNGYTF.

This clonotype has a handful of counts. The V gene is TRBV6-2 or TRBV6-3, the J gene TRBJ2-7; D is ambiguous. Germline V gene lookup returns CDR1 MNHEY and CDR2 SVGEGT. V was shortened by 10 bases and J by 4 bases, with 11 bases between the two germline ends. This CDR3 is built from 11 residues. CDR3 region: CATTMEYEQYF. As DNA, the CDR3 is TGTGCCACTACGATGGAGTACGAGCAGTACTTC.

This clonotype was counted at least ten times. V usage is TRBV5-5 and J usage is TRBJ2-1; 14 bases are a match to TRBD2. The CDR3 consists of 16 residues. V gave up 5 bases and J gave up 7 bases; unmatched junction bases: 8. CDR1 and CDR2 (germline): SGHKS, YYEKEE (reference sequence). The CDR3: CASSPEGTSGGNEQFF. The CDR3 bases are TGTGCCAGCAGTCCGGAGGGGACTAGCGGGGGTAATGAGCAGTTCTTC.

The chain joins TRBV30 to TRBJ2-5; a possible D gene is TRBD2 (7 bases). V gave up 5 bases and J gave up 5 bases, with 21 bases separating them. Looked up from germline, CDR1 is GTSNPN and CDR2 is SVGIG (reference sequence). The CDR3 runs to 15 residues. The CDR3 spells CAWGGGGGVKETQYF. As DNA, the CDR3 is TGTGCCTGGGGGGGCGGGGGAGGGGTTAAGGAGACCCAGTACTTC.

This clonotype ranks as medium-sized. The chain couples TRBV6-5 to TRBJ2-1; D is ambiguous. The CDR3 is made up of 13 amino acids. The germline V gene encodes CDR1 MNHEY and CDR2 SVGAGI. The germline V and J ends were trimmed by 2 bases and 8 bases, with 10 bases remaining between them. CDR3 sequence reads: CASSYEAWDEQFF. The DNA of the CDR3 is TGTGCCAGCAGTTACGAGGCATGGGATGAGCAGTTCTTC.

The CDR3: CASSYLGGYTF. The CDR3 nucleotides read TGTGCCAGCAGTTACCTAGGTGGCTACACCTTC. The rearrangement uses TRBV6-2 or TRBV6-3 and TRBJ1-2; D remains ambiguous. Between the trimmed V and J ends, which lost 2 bases and 7 bases, there was a span of 5 bases. This CDR3 has 11 amino acids. Per the germline V gene, CDR1 is MNHEY and CDR2 is SVGEGT.

The chain uses TRBV5-6 and TRBJ2-4; D is perhaps TRBD2 (5 bases). The germline V and J ends were trimmed by 3 bases and 0 bases, with 10 bases remaining between them. The CDR3 sequence is 15 residues long. Looked up from germline, CDR1 is SGHDT and CDR2 is YYEEEE. CDR3 DNA: TGTGCCAGCAGCTCCGAGGGCCTAGCCAAAAACATTCAGTACTTC. Its protein product is CASSSEGLAKNIQYF.

By sample share, this clonotype is medium-sized. The chain uses TRBV29-1 and TRBJ2-3, with TRBD1 matching over 7 bases. V lost 3 bases, J lost 4 bases, and 4 bases stayed unmatched. Germline V gene data show CDR1 as SQVTM and CDR2 as ANQGSEA. The CDR3 length is 13 residues. CDR3 coding DNA: TGCAGCGTTGAGGCTACAGGGGCAGATACGCAGTATTTT. This codes for CSVEATGADTQYF.

By frequency in the sample, this clonotype is medium-sized. The V and J genes are TRBV5-4 and TRBJ2-7; D perhaps matches TRBD2 (6 bases). Germline loops: CDR1 SGHNT, CDR2 YYREEE (reference sequence). The CDR3 has 15 residues. The germline V and J ends were trimmed by 3 bases and 0 bases, with 13 bases remaining between them. The CDR3 protein is CASSSGGRSSYEQYF. CDR3 sequence (DNA): TGTGCCAGCAGCTCTGGAGGGCGGAGCTCCTACGAGCAGTACTTC.

This clonotype is medium-sized in the sample. The rearrangement joins TRBV11-3 to TRBJ1-1; D not resolved. The CDR3 has 14 residues. Germline CDR1 is SGHNT and CDR2 is YENEEA. V dropped 1 base and J dropped 1 base, with 7 bases sitting between them. CDR3 residues: CASSLGAGNTEAFF. The CDR3 nucleotides are TGTGCCAGCAGCTTAGGGGCGGGGAACACTGAAGCTTTCTTT.

This clonotype was counted a few times. The chain recombines TRBV5-5 with TRBJ2-1; 14 bases align to TRBD2. The CDR3 length is 14 residues. Germline values: CDR1 SGHKS, CDR2 YYEKEE (reference sequence). Germline trimming cut 4 bases from V and 9 bases from J; bases unmatched to any gene: 3. CDR3 nucleotides: TGTGCCAGCAGCGGGACTAGCGGGAGCGGTGAGCAGTTCTTC. Protein product: CASSGTSGSGEQFF.

There are a few counts of this clonotype. The chain uses TRBV7-6 and TRBJ1-4; TRBD1 is a possible D gene (5 bases). Germline CDR1 and CDR2: SGHVS and FNYEAQ. Trimming stripped 4 bases from V and 8 bases from J, with 8 bases between. This CDR3 comprises 12 residues. This CDR3 reads CASSSGGEKLFF. As DNA, the CDR3 is TGTGCCAGCAGCTCGGGGGGGGAAAAACTGTTTTTT.